The entry that follows covers one TCR beta chain sequence. The target antigen is unknown. This sample stems from a study of long-term antiretroviral therapy in people with HIV. The overall study: The earliest samples predate the 2015 immediate-ART recommendation by about a decade.

Researchers ran immunoSEQ v3.0 at survey level. The table came from immunoSEQ multiplex PCR; TCRdb's copy has only in-frame clones and leaves some out. The data hold fewer than 20,000 clones, with about 82% observed a single time. There are 14 residues in the CDR3. The V gene's germline CDR1 is MNHNY and CDR2 SVGAGI (reference sequence). V was shortened by 4 bases and J by 8 bases, with 14 bases between the two germline ends. Per individual, the PBMC samples numbered at least one pre-ART and at least two post-ART. Findings of the study overall: The repertoire was dominated at all time points by clones expanded before ART. HIV repertoires spanned tighter CDR3 length ranges than controls did.

V is TRBV6-6 and J is TRBJ1-4; a weak D match, TRBD1 (5 bases). This specimen consisted of unsorted PBMCs, obtained 0.6 years after starting antiretroviral therapy. This receptor was identified in a woman aged 18-29 years with HIV. The CDR3 DNA reads TGTGCCAGCAGTTTATCTGGGGCTGAGGAAAAACTGTTTTTT. Amino acids: CASSLSGAEEKLFF.